The 29 T cell receptor beta chains below come from one sample, sequenced in a study of T cells after yellow fever vaccination. TCRdb analysed the 5' RACE reads with MiXCR anew, one entry per CDR3 protein. The sample has 200,000 to 300,000 distinct CDR3 sequences, approximately 3.8% seen once. This specimen consisted of PBMCs, obtained 15 days after the yellow fever booster vaccination. Receptor source: a young man who received the YFV17D yellow fever vaccine.

This clonotype was found many times. The CDR3 nucleotides are TGTGCCAGCAGTCTGAGGGTGGGGATGAACACTGAAGCTTTCTTT. This sequence encodes CASSLRVGMNTEAFF. J is TRBJ1-1 and V is TRBV12-3 or TRBV12-4, with D hard to call. Trimming pared 5 bases from V and 0 bases from J, leaving 13 bases between. CDR3 length: 15 amino acids.

This clonotype was recorded many times. The V call is TRBV5-1, the J call TRBJ2-1, with 11 bases identical to TRBD2. With 0 bases clipped from V and 7 bases from J, the junction kept 3 bases outside the gene matches. The CDR3 covers 15 residues. Germline CDR1 is SGHRS and CDR2 is YFSETQ. The CDR3, as DNA: TGCGCCAGCAGCTTGGAACTAGCGGGGGATAATGAGCAGTTCTTC. Protein: CASSLELAGDNEQFF.

This clonotype was counted ten times or more. The chain links TRBV11-2 to TRBJ2-3, with 7 nucleotides matching TRBD1. CDR1 and CDR2 (germline): SGHAT, FQNNGV. The length of the CDR3 is 16 residues. V was pared by 3 bases and J by 6 bases, with 12 bases of the junction left unmatched. CDR3 amino acids: CASSFRQGSIGDTQYF. The DNA for the CDR3 is TGTGCCAGCAGCTTTAGACAGGGCTCCATCGGGGATACGCAGTATTTT.

This clonotype was recorded at least ten times. The DNA of the CDR3 is TGTGCCAGCAGTTTATGGACTAGCCGTCGGTTCTTC. Translation gives CASSLWTSRRFF. This rearrangement joins TRBV28 to TRBJ2-1; 7 bases agree with TRBD2. J gave up 15 bases and V 0 bases, and 5 bases lay outside the gene matches. This CDR3 region has 12 residues. Germline assignment: CDR1 MDHEN and CDR2 SYDVKM.

The sample holds many counts of this clonotype. The chain combines TRBV4-1 with TRBJ2-2, with TRBD1 as a possible D gene (6 bases). V shed 5 bases and J shed 4 bases, with 14 bases lying between them. Germline CDR1 and CDR2: MGHRA and YSYEKL. The CDR3 is made up of 15 amino acids. The CDR3, as DNA: TGCGCCAGCAGCTTACAGGGTTGGGGCACCGGGGAGCTGTTTTTT. Translating gives CASSLQGWGTGELFF.

The chain employs TRBV11-1 and TRBJ2-2; D not resolved. CDR3 length equals 14 residues. Trimming pared 3 bases from V and 1 base from J, leaving 6 bases between. CDR1 and CDR2 (germline): SGHAT, FQDESV (reference sequence). CDR3 DNA sequence: TGTGCCAGCAGCTTTACACTGAACACCGGGGAGCTGTTTTTT. This gives the protein CASSFTLNTGELFF.

This clonotype was observed many times. The chain uses TRBV6-6 and TRBJ1-1, with D tentatively TRBD1 (6 bases). Trimming took 0 bases from V and 0 from J, leaving 8 bases between them. The CDR3 spans 15 residues. Per the germline V gene, CDR1 is MNHNY and CDR2 is SVGAGI (reference sequence). Written as DNA, the CDR3 is TGTGCCAGCAGTTACTCGCAGGGGATGAACACTGAAGCTTTCTTT. It translates to CASSYSQGMNTEAFF.

This clonotype was picked up many times. The V gene is TRBV7-2, the J gene TRBJ2-2, with 7 bases lining up with TRBD2. The CDR3 contains 15 residues. Looked up from germline, CDR1 is SGHTA and CDR2 is FQGNSA. V shed 7 bases, J shed 6 bases, and the junction held 11 bases outside the gene matches. The CDR3 loop is CASIPNGGLAGELFF. CDR3 nucleotides: TGTGCCAGCATCCCTAACGGGGGGTTAGCCGGGGAGCTGTTTTTT.

Ten or more counts support this clonotype. The rearrangement joins TRBV20-1 to TRBJ2-1, with 12 bases identical to TRBD2. The CDR3 has 17 residues. Trimming removed 3 bases from V and 7 bases from J; junction bases left unmatched: 13. Germline V gene data show CDR1 as DFQATT and CDR2 as SNEGSKA (reference sequence). The CDR3 DNA reads as TGCAGTGCTAGTGCACTAGCGGGGGGTTCGACTCTAAATGAGCAGTTCTTC. Its translation: CSASALAGGSTLNEQFF.

The table lists this clonotype with many counts. This CDR3 is CASSSRGATQYF. The DNA for the CDR3 is TGCGCCAGCAGCTCCCGCGGAGCGACGCAGTATTTT. This sequence joins TRBV5-1 and TRBJ2-3; D unresolved. V was clipped by 3 bases and J by 9 bases, with 11 bases between them. The germline gives CDR1 SGHRS, CDR2 YFSETQ. The CDR3 covers 12 residues.

This clonotype was counted at least ten times. The rearrangement uses TRBV5-5 and TRBJ1-2; D remains unclear. Germline V lookup: CDR1 SGHKS, CDR2 YYEKEE (reference sequence). The V end lost 3 bases, the J end lost 3 bases, and 12 bases lay between the germline ends. The CDR3 extends over 14 amino acids. The CDR3 nucleotides read TGTGCCAGCAGCTGGGGAGGGCAGTACTATGGCTACACCTTC. Protein sequence: CASSWGGQYYGYTF.

This clonotype was counted at least ten times. The chain joins TRBV6-2 or TRBV6-3 to TRBJ2-5; no clear D gene. This CDR3 has 13 residues. The V gene's germline CDR1 is MNHEY and CDR2 SVGEGT. V lost 2 bases and J lost 4, with 8 bases in between. Written as DNA, the CDR3 is TGTGCCAGCAGTTACAATTTGCGAGAGACCCAGTACTTC. Protein: CASSYNLRETQYF.

This clonotype was observed at least ten times. V usage is TRBV11-2 and J usage is TRBJ1-2; TRBD1 might be the D (5 bases). The CDR3 extends over 13 amino acids. Per germline, CDR1 SGHAT and CDR2 FQNNGV. V lost 1 base to trimming and J lost 7 bases, with 10 bases between them. The CDR3 region has the DNA TGTGCCAGCAGCTTAGTGGGGGTTTCTGGCTACACCTTC. Translated: CASSLVGVSGYTF.

This clonotype was observed at least ten times. This chain joins TRBV7-9 and TRBJ1-1; D remains unclear. This CDR3 contains 15 residues. V lost 5 bases, J lost 4 bases, and 17 bases lay in between. Germline CDR1 SEHNR, CDR2 FQNEAQ (reference sequence). The CDR3 nucleotides read TGTGCCAGCAGCCCCGCCGAGGGCTATGGCACTGAAGCTTTCTTT. Amino acid sequence: CASSPAEGYGTEAFF.

This clonotype occurred many times. This chain uses TRBV5-1 with TRBJ2-1; a weak D match, TRBD2 (5 bases). This CDR3 has 15 residues. With 2 bases removed from V and 7 bases from J, the gap between germline ends came to 16 bases. Germline CDR1 is SGHRS and CDR2 is YFSETQ. As DNA, the CDR3 is TGCGCCAGCAGCTTTGAGGGCCCCCTGGGAAATGAGCAGTTCTTC. Translating it yields CASSFEGPLGNEQFF.

There are many counts of this clonotype. V and J are TRBV7-2 and TRBJ2-3; D could derive from TRBD1 or TRBD2 (6 bases each). The CDR3 is made up of 14 amino acids. V lost 2 bases to trimming and J lost 6 bases, with 12 bases between them. From germline, CDR1 is SGHTA and CDR2 FQGNSA. The CDR3 region has the DNA TGTGCCAGCAGCTTAACGTTCGGGGGCGATACGCAGTATTTT. This translates into CASSLTFGGDTQYF.

This clonotype showed up many times. The chain carries TRBV12-3 or TRBV12-4 and TRBJ1-3; D is unclear. Trimming left V 1 base short and J 4 bases short, with 5 bases between. The CDR3 extends over 13 amino acids. CDR3 bases: TGTGCCAGCAGTTTAGTCGGCGGAAACACCATATATTTT. Protein sequence: CASSLVGGNTIYF.

This clonotype occurred a few times. The chain recombines TRBV14 with TRBJ1-4; tentatively, D is TRBD1 (5 bases). The CDR3 loop spans 14 amino acids. Trimming stripped 2 bases from V and 4 bases from J, with 8 bases between. Germline V CDR1 and CDR2: SGHDN, FVKESK. CDR3 amino acids: CASSQQGLNEKLFF. Here the CDR3 DNA reads TGTGCCAGCAGCCAACAGGGACTTAATGAAAAACTGTTTTTT.

This clonotype was observed many times. The chain recombines TRBV6-2 or TRBV6-3 with TRBJ2-1; 11 nucleotides line up with TRBD1. The CDR3 sequence is 14 residues long. V gave up 5 bases and J gave up 7 bases; unmatched junction bases: 4. CDR1 and CDR2 (germline): MNHEY, SVGEGT. DNA of the CDR3: TGTGCCAGCAGTCGAGGACAGGGGGCGAATGAGCAGTTCTTC. This codes for CASSRGQGANEQFF.

This clonotype was seen ten or more times. The chain joins TRBV13 to TRBJ2-7; perhaps D is TRBD1 or TRBD2 (5 bases each). The CDR3 is 15 residues long. V lost 4 bases, J lost 7 bases, and 20 bases lay in between. Germline loops: CDR1 PRHDT, CDR2 FYEKMQ (reference sequence). DNA for the CDR3: TGTGCCAGCAGCTCGACGACAGATCTACGAGGGGAGCAGTACTTC. As protein: CASSSTTDLRGEQYF.

Ten or more counts support this clonotype. The chain carries TRBV5-4 and TRBJ2-1; 11 bases are shared with TRBD2. The V gene's germline CDR1 is SGHNT and CDR2 YYREEE (reference sequence). Trimming at V came to 4 bases and at J to 6 bases, leaving 6 bases not matched to a gene. The CDR3 runs to 15 residues. CDR3 coding DNA: TGTGCCAGCAGCGCAACTAGCGGGGGAGTCAATGAGCAGTTCTTC. It is translated as CASSATSGGVNEQFF.

This clonotype was detected ten times or more. CDR3 coding DNA: TGCGCCAGCAGCCAAGATGACAGATCCGACGAGCAGTACTTC. It codes for CASSQDDRSDEQYF. This chain links TRBV4-3 with TRBJ2-7, with D possibly TRBD1 on 5 matching bases. V lost 0 bases to trimming and J lost 5 bases, with 11 bases between them. Per germline, CDR1 LGHNA and CDR2 YSLEER. There are 14 residues in the CDR3.

Points on this clonotype: Germline and junction disagree at one end, which may indicate a read error. This chain joins TRBV5-4 and TRBJ2-1; D may correspond to TRBD1 or TRBD2 (5 bases each). Germline V lookup: CDR1 SGHNT, CDR2 YYREEE (reference sequence). The CDR3 has 11 residues. CDR3 amino acids: CASSQDGDGIF. DNA of the CDR3: TGTGCCAGCAGTCAAGATGGGGACGGGATCTTC.

This clonotype was picked up many times. The J gene is TRBJ1-2, the V gene TRBV29-1; D not resolved. This CDR3 region has 12 residues. With 3 bases removed from V and 8 bases from J, the gap between germline ends came to 13 bases. Germline values: CDR1 SQVTM, CDR2 ANQGSEA. The CDR3 DNA follows: TGCAGCGTTGAGGCCCCTGGCTTCGGCTACACCTTC. It is translated as CSVEAPGFGYTF.

There are many counts of this clonotype. V usage is TRBV25-1 and J usage is TRBJ1-2, with D unresolved. Trimming stripped 4 bases from V and 8 bases from J, with 14 bases between. Germline V gene sequence: CDR1 MGHDK, CDR2 SYGVNS. The CDR3 extends over 13 amino acids. CDR3 coding DNA: TGTGCCAGCAGTGTTCTACACGACTGGGGCTACACCTTC. It specifies CASSVLHDWGYTF.

The table lists this clonotype with many counts. The chain recombines TRBV7-9 with TRBJ1-2; D is possibly TRBD1 (6 bases). This CDR3 comprises 14 residues. CDR1 is SEHNR, CDR2 FQNEAQ, per germline (reference sequence). Trimming stripped 5 bases from V and 2 bases from J, with 12 bases between. In nucleotides, the CDR3 is TGTGCCAGCAGCGGAGTACAGGGCAACTATGGCTACACCTTC. Translating gives CASSGVQGNYGYTF.

This clonotype was found many times. V is TRBV12-3 or TRBV12-4 and J is TRBJ1-2; D is perhaps TRBD1 (6 bases). CDR3 size: 17 residues. Deletions cut 2 bases from V and 4 bases from J, with 20 bases between. CDR3 residues: CASSLIPQGLEGYGYTF. The CDR3 region has the DNA TGTGCCAGCAGTTTAATCCCGCAGGGGCTGGAGGGCTATGGCTACACCTTC.

In this sample, this clonotype turned up many times. The chain combines TRBV5-4 with TRBJ2-2; 7 nucleotides line up with TRBD1. V lost 4 bases to trimming and J lost 9 bases; unmatched junction nucleotides: 9. Germline values: CDR1 SGHNT, CDR2 YYREEE (reference sequence). The CDR3 contains 14 residues. Here the CDR3 DNA reads TGTGCCAGCAGCCTCCGGGACAGCCACCGGGAGCTGTTTTTT. Translation gives CASSLRDSHRELFF.

The rearrangement uses TRBV20-1 and TRBJ1-6; the D gene is possibly TRBD1 (6 bases). The CDR3 spans 16 residues. Germline CDR1 is DFQATT and CDR2 is SNEGSKA (reference sequence). The germline V and J ends were trimmed by 8 bases and 9 bases, with 26 bases remaining between them. In nucleotides, the CDR3 is TGCAGTCCCCGACCGGGGGGGCGTACCGCGTCTTCACCCCTCCACTTT. This codes for CSPRPGGRTASSPLHF.